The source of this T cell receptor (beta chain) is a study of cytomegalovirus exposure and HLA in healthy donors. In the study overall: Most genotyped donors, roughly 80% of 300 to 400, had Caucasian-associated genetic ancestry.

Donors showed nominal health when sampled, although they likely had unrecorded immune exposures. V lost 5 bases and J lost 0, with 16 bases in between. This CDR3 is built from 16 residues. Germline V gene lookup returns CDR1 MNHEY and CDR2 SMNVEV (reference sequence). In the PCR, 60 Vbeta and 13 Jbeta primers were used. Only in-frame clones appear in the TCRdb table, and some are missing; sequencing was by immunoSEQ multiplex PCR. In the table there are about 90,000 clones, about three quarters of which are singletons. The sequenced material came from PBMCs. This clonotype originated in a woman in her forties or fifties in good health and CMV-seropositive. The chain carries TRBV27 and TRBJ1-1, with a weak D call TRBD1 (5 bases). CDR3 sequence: CASSPTTVYLNTEAFF. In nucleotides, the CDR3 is TGTGCCAGCAGTCCGACGACAGTATACTTGAACACTGAAGCTTTCTTT.